This T cell receptor beta chain stems from a study of blood T cell repertoires in COVID-19. Clones were read by immunoSEQ multiplex PCR, and TCRdb kept only the in-frame ones, dropping some. The sample holds roughly 100,000 clones, approximately 88% seen once. Looked up from germline, CDR1 is SQVTM and CDR2 is ANQGSEA. CDR3 length: 16 residues. V lost 4 bases, J lost 1 base, and 8 bases stayed unmatched. This receptor was taken from a man older than 75 with acute or convalescent COVID-19. The chain carries TRBV29-1 and TRBJ1-5; TRBD1 agrees at 9 bases. Sequenced input: peripheral blood. The CDR3, as DNA: TGCAGCGTTGGGACAGGGGTCCCTGGGAGCAATCAGCCCCAGCATTTT. Translating gives CSVGTGVPGSNQPQHF.